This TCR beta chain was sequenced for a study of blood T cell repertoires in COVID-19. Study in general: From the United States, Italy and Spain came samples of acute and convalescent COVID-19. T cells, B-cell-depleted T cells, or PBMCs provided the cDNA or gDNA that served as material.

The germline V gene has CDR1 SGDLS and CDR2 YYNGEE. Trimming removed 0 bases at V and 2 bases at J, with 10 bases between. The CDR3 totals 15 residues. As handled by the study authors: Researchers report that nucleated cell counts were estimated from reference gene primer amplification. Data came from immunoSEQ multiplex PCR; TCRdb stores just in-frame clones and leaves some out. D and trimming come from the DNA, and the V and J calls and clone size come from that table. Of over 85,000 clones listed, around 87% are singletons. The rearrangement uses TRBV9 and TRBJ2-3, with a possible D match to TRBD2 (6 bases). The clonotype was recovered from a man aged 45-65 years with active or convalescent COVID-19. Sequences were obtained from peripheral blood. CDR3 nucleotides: TGTGCCAGCAGCGTAGTGAGGGGACTCACAGATACGCAGTATTTT. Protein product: CASSVVRGLTDTQYF.